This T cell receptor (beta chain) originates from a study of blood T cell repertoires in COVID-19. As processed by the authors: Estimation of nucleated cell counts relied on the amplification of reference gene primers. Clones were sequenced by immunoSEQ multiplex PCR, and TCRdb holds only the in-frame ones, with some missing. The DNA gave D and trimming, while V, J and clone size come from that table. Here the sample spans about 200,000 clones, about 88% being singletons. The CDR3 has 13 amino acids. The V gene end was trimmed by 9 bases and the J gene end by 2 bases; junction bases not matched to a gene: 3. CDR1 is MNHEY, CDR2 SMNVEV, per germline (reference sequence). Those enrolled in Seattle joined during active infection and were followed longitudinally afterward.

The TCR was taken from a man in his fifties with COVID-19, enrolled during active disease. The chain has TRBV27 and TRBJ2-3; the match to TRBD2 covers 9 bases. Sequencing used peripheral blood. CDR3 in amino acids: CASSGGNTDTQYF. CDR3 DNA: TGTGCCAGTAGCGGGGGAAACACAGATACGCAGTATTTT.